The entry below describes one T cell receptor (beta chain). This clone has a single count. The specificity of this receptor is unknown. No base quality values were provided; no much bigger clone lies one nucleotide off. These data belong to a study of blood T cell repertoires in COVID-19 (dated by TCRdb to about 2020). For the wider study: Collaborator samples came from the United States, Italy and Spain and covered acute and convalescent phases of COVID-19. The material from the prospective study consisted of cDNA or gDNA derived from T cells, B-cell-depleted T cells, or PBMCs. Subjects who had been exposed to COVID-19, were actively infected with it, or had recovered from it provided the deeply sampled blood TCRbeta repertoires that made up the dataset. The repertoires were made available in a free public database intended to serve as a resource for research on the immune response to SARS-CoV-2. The samples were drawn from the first 160 participants of the ongoing ImmuneRACE study and from 950 to 1,500 subjects provided by 6 global collaborators. The sample metadata nearly always contained a de-identified subject ID, COVID-19 status, age in years and sex. Where available, HLA class I and class II types were taken from metadata supplied by the sample provider and were not determined by assay-based typing.

Here is what the overall study found, with its caveats: The amount of clinical and demographic metadata varied by source and participant and was provided uncurated.

The immunoSEQ Assay, a bias-controlled multiplex PCR, was used to amplify TCRbeta CDR3 regions from genomic DNA. The source study handled its data this way. Within the assay, amplification of reference gene primers was used to estimate how many nucleated cells each sample contained. To quantify the absolute abundance of each unique TCRbeta CDR3 rearrangement, sequence reads were collapsed and filtered. For each sample, productive Simpson clonality was calculated as the square root of Simpson's diversity index over productive rearrangements. The immuneACCESS repertoire file appears here via TCRdb, limited to in-frame rearrangements. These files lack a portion of the clones; in checked studies, under half of the deficit traces to unresolved V genes, and the cause of the others is not known. The DNA was the basis for D and trimming; V, J and clone size are from that table. For this sample there are roughly 190,000 clones; approximately 91% appear just once. The ten largest clones add up to 1% to 1.4% of the sample.

The collaborating institutions used their own protocols to collect whole blood in K2EDTA tubes. Collaborator samples were shipped for TCRbeta analysis as frozen whole blood, isolated PBMCs, or DNA extracted from either sample type. Sequencing was done on a sample of peripheral blood. The sequence was obtained from a young man with acute or convalescent COVID-19.

CDR3 protein: CASSMPGLAGGLSYNEQFF. The DNA reads as follows: TGTGCCAGCAGCATGCCGGGACTAGCGGGAGGACTCTCCTACAATGAGCAGTTCTTC. The rearranged chain carries TRBV7-9 and TRBJ2-1; 15 nucleotides in the junction match TRBD2. In the germline V gene (reference sequence), CDR1 corresponds to SEHNR and CDR2 to FQNEAQ. CDR3 length: 19 amino acids, cysteine to phenylalanine. Only CDR3 DNA is held: 57 bases, read in frame from base 1. Trimming removed 5 bases from V and 0 bases from J; the gene matches leave 8 bases unexplained.